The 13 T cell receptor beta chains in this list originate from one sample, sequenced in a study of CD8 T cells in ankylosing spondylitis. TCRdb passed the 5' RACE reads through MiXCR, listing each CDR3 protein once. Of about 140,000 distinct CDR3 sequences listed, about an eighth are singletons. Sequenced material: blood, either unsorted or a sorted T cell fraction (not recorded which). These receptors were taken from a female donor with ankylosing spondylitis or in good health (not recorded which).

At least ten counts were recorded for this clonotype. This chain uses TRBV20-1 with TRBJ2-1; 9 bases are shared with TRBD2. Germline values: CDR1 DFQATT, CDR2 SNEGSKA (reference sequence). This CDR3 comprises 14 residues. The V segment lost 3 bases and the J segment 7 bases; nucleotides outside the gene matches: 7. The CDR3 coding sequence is TGCAGTGCTAGGGGCGGGGGGGCGATTAATGAGCAGTTCTTC. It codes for CSARGGGAINEQFF.

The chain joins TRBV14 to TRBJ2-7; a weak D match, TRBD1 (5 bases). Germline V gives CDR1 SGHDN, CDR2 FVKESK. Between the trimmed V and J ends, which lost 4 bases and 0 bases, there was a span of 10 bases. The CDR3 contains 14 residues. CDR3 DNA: TGTGCCAGCAGCCCCCTTGACAGCTCCTACGAGCAGTACTTC. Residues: CASSPLDSSYEQYF.

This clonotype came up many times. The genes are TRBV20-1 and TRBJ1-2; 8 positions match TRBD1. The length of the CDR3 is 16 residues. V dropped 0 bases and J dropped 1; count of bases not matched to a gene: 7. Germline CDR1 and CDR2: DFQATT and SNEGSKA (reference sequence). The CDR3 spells CSARDSRQGSNYGYTF. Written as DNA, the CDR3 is TGCAGTGCTAGAGATTCCCGACAGGGGAGTAACTATGGCTACACCTTC.

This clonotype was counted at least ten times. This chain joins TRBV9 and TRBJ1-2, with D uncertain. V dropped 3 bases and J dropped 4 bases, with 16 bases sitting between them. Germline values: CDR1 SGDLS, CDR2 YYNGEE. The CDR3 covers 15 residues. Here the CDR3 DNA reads TGTGCCAGCAGCGGCTCAGATGGGGAAGGCTATGGCTACACCTTC. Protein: CASSGSDGEGYGYTF.

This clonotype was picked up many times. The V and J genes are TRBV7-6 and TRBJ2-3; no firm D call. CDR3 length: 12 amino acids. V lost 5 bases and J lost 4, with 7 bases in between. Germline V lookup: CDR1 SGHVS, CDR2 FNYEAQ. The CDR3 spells CASSPAADTQYF. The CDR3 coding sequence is TGTGCCAGCAGCCCCGCTGCAGATACGCAGTATTTT.

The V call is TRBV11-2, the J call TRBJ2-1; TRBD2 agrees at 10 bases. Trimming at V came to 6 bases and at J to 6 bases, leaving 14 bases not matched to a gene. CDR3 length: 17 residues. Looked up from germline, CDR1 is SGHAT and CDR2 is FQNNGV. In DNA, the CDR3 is TGTGCCAGCAGACCTGACAATAGCGGGAGGAGGACCAATGAGCAGTTCTTC. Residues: CASRPDNSGRRTNEQFF.

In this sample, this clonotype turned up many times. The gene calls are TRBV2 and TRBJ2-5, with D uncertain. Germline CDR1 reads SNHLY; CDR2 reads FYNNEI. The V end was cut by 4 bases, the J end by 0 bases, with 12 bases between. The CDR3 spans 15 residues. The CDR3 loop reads CASSGNANYQETQYF. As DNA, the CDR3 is TGTGCCAGCAGTGGGAACGCGAACTACCAAGAGACCCAGTACTTC. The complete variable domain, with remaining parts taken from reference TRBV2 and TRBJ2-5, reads EPEVTQTPSHQVTQMGQEVILRCVPISNHLYFYWYRQILGQKVEFLVSFYNNEISEKSEIFDDQFSVERPDGSNFTLKIRSTKLEDSAMYFCASSGNANYQETQYFGPGTRLLVL.

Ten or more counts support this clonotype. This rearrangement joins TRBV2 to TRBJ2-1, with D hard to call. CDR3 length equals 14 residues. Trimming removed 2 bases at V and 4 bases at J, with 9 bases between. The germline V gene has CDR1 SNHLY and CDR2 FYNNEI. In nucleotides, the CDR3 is TGTGCCAGCAGTGAACAGAGAGTATACAATGAGCAGTTCTTC. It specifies CASSEQRVYNEQFF.

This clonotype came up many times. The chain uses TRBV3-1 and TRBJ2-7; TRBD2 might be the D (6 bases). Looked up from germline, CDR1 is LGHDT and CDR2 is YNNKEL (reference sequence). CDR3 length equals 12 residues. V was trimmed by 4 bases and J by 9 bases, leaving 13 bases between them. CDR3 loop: CASSPGVSMQYF. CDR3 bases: TGTGCCAGCAGCCCGGGGGTATCAATGCAGTACTTC.

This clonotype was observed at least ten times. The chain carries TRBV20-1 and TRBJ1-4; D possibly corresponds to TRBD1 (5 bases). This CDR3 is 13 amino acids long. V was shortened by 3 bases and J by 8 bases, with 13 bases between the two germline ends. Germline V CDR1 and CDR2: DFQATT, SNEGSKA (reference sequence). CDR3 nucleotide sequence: TGCAGTGCTAGTGGACACCGGCGGGAAAAACTGTTTTTT. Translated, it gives CSASGHRREKLFF.

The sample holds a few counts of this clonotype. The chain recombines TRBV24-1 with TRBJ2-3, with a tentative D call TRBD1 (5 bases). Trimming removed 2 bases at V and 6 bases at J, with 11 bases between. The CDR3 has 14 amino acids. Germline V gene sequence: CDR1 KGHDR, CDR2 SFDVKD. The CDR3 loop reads CATSDSGYGDTQYF. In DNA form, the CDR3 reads TGTGCCACCAGTGATTCAGGGTACGGGGATACGCAGTATTTT.

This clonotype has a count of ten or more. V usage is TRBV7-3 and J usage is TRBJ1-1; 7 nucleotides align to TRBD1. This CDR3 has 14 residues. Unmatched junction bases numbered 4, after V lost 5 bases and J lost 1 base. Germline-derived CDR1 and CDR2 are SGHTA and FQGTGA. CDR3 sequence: CASSPGTANTEAFF. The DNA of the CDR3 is TGTGCCAGCAGCCCCGGGACAGCGAACACTGAAGCTTTCTTT.

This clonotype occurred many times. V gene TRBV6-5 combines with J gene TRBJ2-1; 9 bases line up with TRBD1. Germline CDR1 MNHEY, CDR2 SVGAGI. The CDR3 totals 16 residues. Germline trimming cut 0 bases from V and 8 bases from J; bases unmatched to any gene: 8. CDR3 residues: CASSYSLGTGSDEQFF. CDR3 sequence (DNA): TGTGCCAGCAGTTACTCCTTAGGGACAGGGTCCGATGAGCAGTTCTTC.